Listed below are T cell receptor beta chains from one sample, sequenced in a study of Graves' ophthalmopathy and Graves' hyperthyroidism. A single record per CDR3 protein comes from TCRdb applying MiXCR to the multiplex PCR reads. The repertoire holds about 390,000 distinct CDR3 sequences, approximately 17% seen once, with 2% to 3% in the top ten. Specimen: peripheral blood. The source of these receptors is an adult woman with stable Graves' hyperthyroidism. Both conserved end residues are part of each CDR3. The D gene is left open where the match is weak. Clone sizes are given selectively: once, few, many, or a class where the clone is expanded.

>TRBV7-3|NA|few|TRBJ1-6
TGTGCCAGCAGCTTAACCTACGATTCACCCCTCCACTTT
CASSLTYDSPLHF
>TRBV6-1|NA|many|TRBJ2-7
TGTGCCAGCTACGACATGTTTGGCGAGCAGTACTTC
CASYDMFGEQYF
>TRBV12-3/TRBV12-4|TRBD1|many|TRBJ1-2
TGTGCCAGCAGTCGACAGGGGTATGGCTACACCTTC
CASSRQGYGYTF
>TRBV6-1|NA|many|TRBJ2-5
TGTGCCAGCAGTGAATTTTCGTGGTACCAAGAGACCCAGTACTTC
CASSEFSWYQETQYF
>TRBV12-3/TRBV12-4|NA|once|TRBJ2-7
TGTGCCAGCAGTTTAGTTTGGGATAGGACCTACGAGCAGTACTTC
CASSLVWDRTYEQYF
>TRBV6-1|TRBD2|NA|TRBJ2-4
TGTGCCAGCAGTGAACTGGCGGGGGGAGCCAAAAACATTCAGTACTTC
CASSELAGGAKNIQYF
>TRBV12-3/TRBV12-4|NA|NA|TRBJ2-7
TGTGCCAGCAGTTTCTGGCCCTACGAGCAGTACTTC
CASSFWPYEQYF
>TRBV3-1|NA|many|TRBJ2-5
TGTGCCAGCAGCGCAAGTTCGGGGGAGACCCAGTACTTC
CASSASSGETQYF
>TRBV30|NA|many|TRBJ1-1
TGTGCTTGGTTACCTTTGGGGTATCTGGCTGAAGCTTTCTTT
CAWLPLGYLAEAFF
>TRBV28|NA|NA|TRBJ2-7
TGTGCCAGCAGCACATTGCACGAGCAGTACTTC
CASSTLHEQYF
>TRBV18|TRBD1|many|TRBJ2-7
TGTGCCAGCTCCCGGTGGGGGACAGGGGACTACGAGCAGTACTTC
CASSRWGTGDYEQYF
>TRBV25-1|TRBD2|many|TRBJ2-7
TGTGCCAGCAGTGATCACCCCCCCCGGGGACTAGCGGGGTCCTACGAGCAGTACTTC
CASSDHPPRGLAGSYEQYF
>TRBV15|NA|many|TRBJ2-4
TGTGCCACCAGCAGAGTAGAGCTCCTAGCCAAAAACATTCAGTACTTC
CATSRVELLAKNIQYF
>TRBV12-3/TRBV12-4|TRBD1|NA|TRBJ1-2
TGTGCCAGCAGGGGTGGACAGGCCACTAACTATGGCTACACCTTC
CASRGGQATNYGYTF
>TRBV11-2|NA|many|TRBJ2-7
TGTGCCAGCAGCCTCCAACCCTCACGGAACTACGAGCAGTACTTC
CASSLQPSRNYEQYF
>TRBV12-3/TRBV12-4|NA|NA|TRBJ2-5
TGTGCCAGCAGTTTAAAGGTGGAGGTGACCCAGTACTTC
CASSLKVEVTQYF
>TRBV19|TRBD1|many|TRBJ2-7
TGTGCCAGTAGTATGACCGGGCCAGGGGGCGAGCAGTACTTC
CASSMTGPGGEQYF
>TRBV27|NA|few|TRBJ2-1
TGTGCCAGCAGTTTGCGCGGGACAGAATACAATGAGCAGTTCTTC
CASSLRGTEYNEQFF
>TRBV3-1|NA|NA|TRBJ2-4
TGTGCCAGCAGCCACGCCGGGGGTGGCAACATTCAGTACTTC
CASSHAGGGNIQYF
>TRBV7-9|NA|many|TRBJ1-1
TGTGCCAGCCGTGGACATCGTCTTGACACTGAAGCTTTCTTT
CASRGHRLDTEAFF
>TRBV7-8|NA|NA|TRBJ2-5
TGTGCCAGCAGCCCCTGGAAAGCTCGGGAGACCCAGTACTTC
CASSPWKARETQYF
>TRBV12-3/TRBV12-4|TRBD2|many|TRBJ2-7
TGTGCCAGCAGTTTTGCGGGGGGCAGGGGCGAGCAGTACTTC
CASSFAGGRGEQYF
>TRBV3-1|NA|many|TRBJ2-7
TGTGCCAGCAGCCAAGGTAGGGGACTCGGCTACGAGCAGTACTTC
CASSQGRGLGYEQYF
>TRBV27|NA|many|TRBJ2-7
TGTGCCAGCAGCTTCGGACCTTCTTACGAGCAGTACTTC
CASSFGPSYEQYF
>TRBV7-9|TRBD2|many|TRBJ2-5
TGTGCCAGCAGCCCGTGGACTAGCGGGAACCAAGAGACCCAGTACTTC
CASSPWTSGNQETQYF
>TRBV4-1|NA|many|TRBJ1-5
TGCGCCAGCAGCCAAGATACGAGGGAGGCTCAGCCCCAGCATTTT
CASSQDTREAQPQHF
>TRBV11-2|TRBD2|NA|TRBJ2-3
TGTGCCAGCAGGACCGGGACTAGCGATCCAGATACGCAGTATTTT
CASRTGTSDPDTQYF
>TRBV6-2/TRBV6-3|TRBD1|many|TRBJ2-7
TGTGCCAGCAACCGACAGGGTTCCGAGCAGTACTTC
CASNRQGSEQYF
>TRBV4-2|TRBD1|many|TRBJ1-1
TGTGCCAGCAGCCACACTGCACCGGGACAGGGTGGGTTGAGGACTGAAGCTTTCTTT
CASSHTAPGQGGLRTEAFF
>TRBV6-1|NA|NA|TRBJ1-1
TGTGCCAGCAGTGAATCAGAGAACACTGAAGCTTTCTTT
CASSESENTEAFF
>TRBV7-2|NA|many|TRBJ2-7
TGTGCCAGCAGCCCGGGTTACCACTACGAGCAGTACTTC
CASSPGYHYEQYF
>TRBV28|NA|many|TRBJ1-3
TGTGCCAGCAGCTTCGGGACGGTCGGAAACACCATATATTTT
CASSFGTVGNTIYF
>TRBV19|NA|few|TRBJ1-3
TGTGCCAGTAGTATACGGCGGGGAAACTCTGGAAACACCATATATTTT
CASSIRRGNSGNTIYF
>TRBV30|TRBD1|many|TRBJ2-7
TGTGCCTGGAGTGCGGGACAGGGGGCCAACGAGCAGTACTTC
CAWSAGQGANEQYF
>TRBV6-2/TRBV6-3|NA|many|TRBJ1-5
TGTGCCAGCAGTTACGGGGCCACAAATCAGCCCCAGCATTTT
CASSYGATNQPQHF
>TRBV7-6|NA|many|TRBJ2-7
TGTGCCAGCAGCTTAGAGCTAGCGACGTCCTACGAGCAGTACTTC
CASSLELATSYEQYF
>TRBV5-4|NA|NA|TRBJ2-7
TGTGCCAGCAGCTTGCTTGTCGGGTCGGAGGGCTCCTACGAGCAGTACTTC
CASSLLVGSEGSYEQYF
>TRBV11-1|NA|many|TRBJ2-7
TGTGCCAGCAGCTGGCCCCTTGGGGGGGCCACCTACGAGCAGTACTTC
CASSWPLGGATYEQYF
>TRBV29-1|NA|many|TRBJ2-5
TGCAGCGTTACAGGGTCACAGGAGACCCAGTACTTC
CSVTGSQETQYF
>TRBV19|NA|many|TRBJ1-5
TGTGCCAGTAGTTCTTCGGGTTTCTGGAATCAGCCCCAGCATTTT
CASSSSGFWNQPQHF
>TRBV10-3|NA|many|TRBJ1-2
TGTGCCATCAGTGAGTCGCTCCGTGGACCGCAATTTAACTATGGCTACACCTTC
CAISESLRGPQFNYGYTF
>TRBV6-2/TRBV6-3|TRBD1|many|TRBJ2-2
TGTGCCAGCAGCCTCAACAGGGGGGAAGAGGAGCTGTTTTTT
CASSLNRGEEELFF
>TRBV28|NA|many|TRBJ2-7
TGTGCCACCTCAGCGGGTGGGGCTTCCTACGAGCAGTACTTC
CATSAGGASYEQYF
>TRBV2|NA|many|TRBJ2-7
TGTGCCAGCAGTTTACAGCCCTACGAGCAGTACTTC
CASSLQPYEQYF
>TRBV20-1|TRBD2|NA|TRBJ2-5
TGCAGTGCTAGGGACGTCCAGGGAAGCGGGAGATTGGAGACCCAGTACTTC
CSARDVQGSGRLETQYF
>TRBV27|NA|many|TRBJ1-6
TGTGCCAGCAGTTTATCGACAGCAAATAATTCACCCCTCCACTTT
CASSLSTANNSPLHF
>TRBV10-3|TRBD1|many|TRBJ1-5
TGTGCCATCAAGGGACAGGGGGATCAGCCCCAGCATTTT
CAIKGQGDQPQHF
>TRBV15|NA|NA|TRBJ1-2
TGTGCCACCAGCAGAGATTGGGATGGCTACACCTTC
CATSRDWDGYTF
>TRBV6-1|TRBD2|many|TRBJ2-5
TGTGCCAGCAGCGAGGGACCTTCTGAGCGGGGGCTGTTCGAGACCCAGTACTTC
CASSEGPSERGLFETQYF
>TRBV15|TRBD1|many|TRBJ1-2
TGTGCCACCAGCCCCCGGACAGGGGGCTGGGGTGGCTACACCTTC
CATSPRTGGWGGYTF
>TRBV6-1|NA|many|TRBJ2-6
TGTGCCAGCAGTCCTGTTAGAAGCTCTGGGGCCAACGTCCTGACTTTC
CASSPVRSSGANVLTF
>TRBV20-1|TRBD2|many|TRBJ2-2
TGCAGTGCTAGAACCCGGACTAGCGGAAACACCGGGGAGCTGTTTTTT
CSARTRTSGNTGELFF
>TRBV12-3/TRBV12-4|NA|many|TRBJ1-6
TGTGCCAGCAACCCCCGGGGTCCCAATTCACCCCTCCACTTT
CASNPRGPNSPLHF
>TRBV29-1|NA|few|TRBJ2-7
TGCAGCGTTGAACTAACAGCCCTAGCCTACGAGCAGTACTTC
CSVELTALAYEQYF
>TRBV11-1|TRBD1|many|TRBJ2-5
TGTGCCAGCAGCTTCACCGGGACAGGGTCGACCCAGTACTTC
CASSFTGTGSTQYF
>TRBV15|TRBD1|few|TRBJ2-7
TGTGCCAGCTCGCCCGGGACAGGGAACACCTACGAGCAGTACTTC
CASSPGTGNTYEQYF